Listed here are 6 T cell receptor beta chains from one sample, sequenced in a study of T cell repertoires in cytomegalovirus infection. TCRdb re-analysed the reads in MiXCR, keeping a single row per CDR3 protein. This sample has approximately 130,000 distinct CDR3 sequences, with approximately 8.8% found just once. Sequenced material: PBMCs. These receptors originate from a human donor in good health (CMV status not recorded). Some clones in this sample may be carry-over from other donors' samples.

This clonotype was detected ten times or more. CDR3 DNA sequence: TGTGCCAGTAGTATGGGTCAAAGCTCCTACAATGAGCAGTTCTTC. It codes for CASSMGQSSYNEQFF. The chain carries TRBV19 and TRBJ2-1, with unresolved D. Germline-derived CDR1 and CDR2 are LNHDA and SQIVND (reference sequence). This CDR3 contains 15 residues. The ends were cut back, 3 bases at V and 0 bases at J, with 9 bases in the middle.

This clonotype showed up many times. This chain joins TRBV6-5 and TRBJ2-5; 7 positions agree with TRBD1. The trim removed 1 base at V and 5 bases at J, leaving 1 base unmatched. The CDR3 is made up of 13 amino acids. Looked up from germline, CDR1 is MNHEY and CDR2 is SVGAGI. In DNA form, the CDR3 reads TGTGCCAGCAGTTACTTCAGGGGGGAGACCCAGTACTTC. Its translation is CASSYFRGETQYF.

This clonotype was observed at least ten times. V is TRBV7-2 and J is TRBJ1-1; TRBD1 matches 7 bases. CDR1 SGHTA and CDR2 FQGNSA come from the germline V gene. The CDR3 runs to 15 residues. Trimming removed 6 bases from V and 3 bases from J; junction bases left unmatched: 10. The CDR3 DNA follows: TGTGCCAGCAGGATACAGGGGAGTGGGTACACTGAAGCTTTCTTT. It specifies CASRIQGSGYTEAFF. Using reference TRBV7-2 and TRBJ1-1 for the parts outside the CDR3, the full variable domain is GAGVSQSPSNKVTEKGKDVELRCDPISGHTALYWYRQSLGQGLEFLIYFQGNSAPDKSGLPSDRFSAERTGGSVSTLTIQRTQQEDSAVYLCASRIQGSGYTEAFFGQGTRLTVV.

V usage is TRBV3-1 and J usage is TRBJ1-5; D possibly corresponds to TRBD1 (5 bases). Per the germline V gene, CDR1 is LGHDT and CDR2 is YNNKEL (reference sequence). The CDR3 consists of 15 residues. Between the trimmed V and J ends, which lost 2 bases and 0 bases, there was a span of 8 bases. The CDR3 DNA follows: TGTGCCAGCAGCCAATCAGGGTATAGCAATCAGCCCCAGCATTTT. Its translation: CASSQSGYSNQPQHF.

This clonotype was counted many times. This rearrangement joins TRBV5-4 to TRBJ2-3; 8 nucleotides match TRBD2. This CDR3 has 15 amino acids. The germline V gene encodes CDR1 SGHNT and CDR2 YYREEE (reference sequence). J was trimmed by 2 bases and V by 2 bases; bases with no gene match: 4. CDR3: CASSFSGGPTDTQYF. CDR3 nucleotides: TGTGCCAGCAGCTTTTCGGGGGGGCCCACAGATACGCAGTATTTT. Based on the CDR3 plus reference TRBV5-4 and TRBJ2-3, the full variable domain is ETGVTQSPTHLIKTRGQQVTLRCSSQSGHNTVSWYQQALGQGPQFIFQYYREEENGRGNFPPRFSGLQFPNYSSELNVNALELDDSALYLCASSFSGGPTDTQYFGPGTRLTVL.

This clonotype was recorded at least ten times. The chain employs TRBV7-2 and TRBJ1-5; 9 bases fit TRBD1. The CDR3 length is 16 residues. Germline CDR1 reads SGHTA; CDR2 reads FQGNSA. V was pared by 1 base and J by 1 base, with 2 bases of the junction left unmatched. CDR3 region: CASSLVGTGSNQPQHF. The CDR3 region has the DNA TGTGCCAGCAGCTTAGTTGGGACAGGGAGCAATCAGCCCCAGCATTTT.